These T cell receptor beta chains were read from a single sample in a study of OX40 agonist ivuxolimab in advanced cancers. Clones were sequenced by immunoSEQ multiplex PCR, and TCRdb holds only the in-frame ones, with some missing. The profile shows some 96,000 clones, roughly 90% of them singletons. Sample: CD4+ or CD8+ T cells sorted from blood, taken in a trial of the OX40 agonist ivuxolimab. The receptors derive from an adult with an advanced solid tumor such as melanoma, head and neck, liver or kidney cancer. Both conserved end residues are part of each CDR3. The order of the fields is V gene, clone size, J gene, D gene, CDR3 DNA, CDR3 protein. The D gene is left open where the match is weak. The size of a clone is reported for some rows only, either as once, few or many, or as a class for expanded clones.

TRBV5-1	NA	TRBJ2-4	NA	TGCGCCAGCAGCTACCAGGGGCCCAAAAACATTCAGTACTTC	CASSYQGPKNIQYF
TRBV5-1	NA	TRBJ2-7	NA	TGCGCCAGCAGCTATGGGGATGGGGTACCCGAGCAGTACTTC	CASSYGDGVPEQYF
TRBV6-6	NA	TRBJ2-6	TRBD2	TGTGCCAGCAGACCCGGGACTAGCATCGCCAACGTCCTGACTTTC	CASRPGTSIANVLTF
TRBV5-1	NA	TRBJ1-2	NA	TGCGCCAGCAGCGGGGAAGTGGAAGGCTACACCTTC	CASSGEVEGYTF
TRBV5-4	NA	TRBJ2-3	TRBD2	TGTGCCAGCAGCTTGGGTGGGAGGGGAAGCACAGATACGCAGTATTTT	CASSLGGRGSTDTQYF
TRBV19	NA	TRBJ2-2	TRBD2	TGTGCCAGTAGTATGCGGGAGACCGGGGAGCTGTTTTTT	CASSMRETGELFF
TRBV18	NA	TRBJ1-2	NA	TGTGCCAGCTTAGGGGGGAATAACTATGGCTACACCTTC	CASLGGNNYGYTF
TRBV5-6	NA	TRBJ2-5	NA	TGTGCCAGCAGCTTAAGAAAACTGTACTCCGGGGAGACCCAGTACTTC	CASSLRKLYSGETQYF
TRBV6-1	NA	TRBJ2-7	NA	TGTGCCAGCAGTGGCGGCTCCTACGAGCAGTACTTC	CASSGGSYEQYF
TRBV5-1	NA	TRBJ1-2	NA	TGCGCCAGCGGCCTACAGGGTGACTATGGCTACACCTTC	CASGLQGDYGYTF
TRBV2	NA	TRBJ2-7	TRBD1	TGTGCCAGCAGCCGGGACAGGGCCGGGAACGAGCAGTACTTC	CASSRDRAGNEQYF
TRBV5-5	NA	TRBJ2-5	NA	TGTGCCAGCAGAGGGGGTCCAGGTACCGTGGAGACCCAGTACTTC	CASRGGPGTVETQYF
TRBV19	NA	TRBJ1-5	TRBD1	TGTGCCAGTAGTATAGTGGACAGGTGGGATAAGGGCAATCAGCCCCAGCATTTT	CASSIVDRWDKGNQPQHF
TRBV7-6	once	TRBJ1-6	TRBD1	TGTGCCAGCAGCTCCCGACAGGGGGTATCTTCACCCCTCCACTTT	CASSSRQGVSSPLHF
TRBV29-1	NA	TRBJ1-1	NA	TGCAGCGTTGATCAGGGCCTGAACACTGAAGCTTTCTTT	CSVDQGLNTEAFF
TRBV9	NA	TRBJ1-4	NA	TGTGCCAGCAGCCCCTCTCCGGGGTCTAATGAAAAACTGTTTTTT	CASSPSPGSNEKLFF
TRBV29-1	NA	TRBJ2-7	NA	TGCAGCGTCCGACGGCTAGGTGGGTACGAGCAGTACTTC	CSVRRLGGYEQYF
TRBV9	NA	TRBJ1-1	TRBD1	TGTGCCAGCAGCGTAGCTGGGGGTCACAGGGGCACTGAAGCTTTCTTT	CASSVAGGHRGTEAFF
TRBV5-1	NA	TRBJ2-3	NA	TGCGCCAGCAGCCCCCGGGGGAGGCGGGCAGATACGCAGTATTTT	CASSPRGRRADTQYF
TRBV28	NA	TRBJ2-1	NA	TGTGCCAGCAGTTTATGGTCGGGGATCCCCTCCTACAATGAGCAGTTCTTC	CASSLWSGIPSYNEQFF
TRBV9	NA	TRBJ2-1	TRBD2	TGTGCCAGCAGCGTAGCCGGGACTAGGGTAAATGAGCAGTTCTTC	CASSVAGTRVNEQFF
TRBV6-1	NA	TRBJ1-6	NA	TGTGCCAGCAGTGAATGGGGCATTATTATAGTGGATTCACCCCTCCACTTT	CASSEWGIIIVDSPLHF
TRBV9	NA	TRBJ2-5	TRBD1	TGTGCCAGCAGCACAGGGACTGGGACAGGGCATGCGGAGACCCAGTACTTC	CASSTGTGTGHAETQYF
TRBV28	NA	TRBJ2-1	NA	TGTGCCAGCAGTTTAACCGGTGAGCAGTTCTTC	CASSLTGEQFF
TRBV11-2	NA	TRBJ2-4	NA	TGTGCCAGCAGCTTAGTGGCGAGGGCCAAAAACATTCAGTACTTC	CASSLVARAKNIQYF
TRBV2	NA	TRBJ1-5	NA	TGTGCCAGTTGCTACGGGACATATAGCAATCAGCCCCAGCATTTT	CASCYGTYSNQPQHF
TRBV5-6	NA	TRBJ2-6	NA	TGTGCCAGCAGCTTGTTTCGCTCTGGGGCCAACGTCCTGACTTTC	CASSLFRSGANVLTF
TRBV30	few	TRBJ2-2	NA	TGTGCCTGGATAGCCGGCTTCTCTGGGGAGCTGTTTTTT	CAWIAGFSGELFF
TRBV15	NA	TRBJ2-3	TRBD2	TGTGCCACCAGCAGAGATACAGCGGGGGGAGATACGCAGTATTTT	CATSRDTAGGDTQYF
TRBV5-4	NA	TRBJ2-4	TRBD2	TGTGCCAGCAGCGCGACTAGCGGGGGGCTAGGAGCCAAAAACATTCAGTACTTC	CASSATSGGLGAKNIQYF
TRBV27	NA	TRBJ1-6	NA	TGTGCCAGCAGTTTACGGCAGGGACCTAGCTCCTATAATTCACCCCTCCACTTT	CASSLRQGPSSYNSPLHF
TRBV12-5	NA	TRBJ1-2	NA	TGTGCTAGTGGTTTCAGGGAGGCTGGCTACACCTTC	CASGFREAGYTF
TRBV28	NA	TRBJ2-4	TRBD1	TGTGCCAGCAGCAGGACAGGGGTGGTCAAAAACATTCAGTACTTC	CASSRTGVVKNIQYF
TRBV9	NA	TRBJ1-2	NA	TGTGCCAGCAGCGTAGACCACAGGCCAGGGAACTATGGCTACACCTTC	CASSVDHRPGNYGYTF
TRBV7-6	NA	TRBJ2-7	NA	TGTGCCAGCAGCTTAGCGAGGGGTGAGCAGTACTTC	CASSLARGEQYF
TRBV14	few	TRBJ2-5	NA	TGTGCCAGCAGCCATCGCCGGGACACAATACAAGAGACCCAGTACTTC	CASSHRRDTIQETQYF
TRBV6-6	NA	TRBJ1-5	NA	TGTGCCAGCAGGGGAGCCAGTGGTATGGGCAATCAGCCCCAGCATTTT	CASRGASGMGNQPQHF
TRBV30	NA	TRBJ2-7	TRBD1	TGTGCCTGGAATACCGGGACAGGGTTGTACGAGCAGTACTTC	CAWNTGTGLYEQYF
TRBV6-1	NA	TRBJ1-4	NA	TGTGCCAGCAGTGAAGTGCGGAATGAAAAACTGTTTTTT	CASSEVRNEKLFF
TRBV7-3	NA	TRBJ2-7	NA	TGTGCCAGCAGCAGCGGTCCAAACTACGAGCAGTACTTC	CASSSGPNYEQYF
TRBV7-2	once	TRBJ1-2	NA	TGTGCCAGCAGCTTATATCACAGATCCCCTAACTATGGCTACACCTTC	CASSLYHRSPNYGYTF
TRBV5-1	few	TRBJ1-3	NA	TGCGCCAGCAGCTCGGATCAGGGAAACACCATATATTTT	CASSSDQGNTIYF
TRBV19	NA	TRBJ2-7	NA	TGTGCCACCCGCACGGTCGGCGCATCCTACGAGCAGTACTTC	CATRTVGASYEQYF
TRBV7-9	NA	TRBJ2-1	TRBD1	TGTGCCAGCAGCTCCCGGGACAGGGGTAACTCCTACAATGAGCAGTTCTTC	CASSSRDRGNSYNEQFF
TRBV29-1	few	TRBJ1-1	NA	TGCAGCGTTGCTGGGAAGACTGAAGCTTTCTTT	CSVAGKTEAFF
TRBV7-3	NA	TRBJ2-5	TRBD1	TGTGCCAGCAGCTTAATGGGGACAGGGGACGGGGAGACCCAGTACTTC	CASSLMGTGDGETQYF
TRBV30	NA	TRBJ2-3	TRBD2	TGTGCCTGGAGTGTTCGGACTGGACTAGCGACTAAAAGGTATTTT	CAWSVRTGLATKRYF
TRBV5-6	NA	TRBJ2-1	TRBD2	TGTGCCAGCAGCTTGAGTCTAGCGGGGAATGAGCAGTTCTTC	CASSLSLAGNEQFF